These T cell receptor beta chains were read from a single sample in a study of cytomegalovirus exposure and HLA in healthy donors. Using immunoSEQ multiplex PCR, the repertoire was profiled, and TCRdb retains in-frame clones only, with some absent. This listing includes 180,000 or so clones. The sample comprised PBMCs. These receptors were taken from a woman between 18 and 30 years old in good health and CMV-seropositive. The CDR3 runs from the conserved cysteine through the conserved F or W. A D gene is named only where the DNA matches it firmly.

j_gene: TRBJ1-6; d_gene: NA; v_gene: TRBV15; CDR3nt: TGTGCCACCAGCGGCGACTCCCAGGGCCCCCAGGCCTATAATTCACCCCTCCACTTT; CDR3aa: CATSGDSQGPQAYNSPLHF
j_gene: TRBJ1-5; d_gene: TRBD1; v_gene: TRBV5-8; CDR3nt: TGTGCCAGCAGCTTGGTTGCGTGGACAGGGGATAGCAATCAGCCCCAGCATTTT; CDR3aa: CASSLVAWTGDSNQPQHF
j_gene: TRBJ2-3; d_gene: NA; v_gene: TRBV7-2; CDR3nt: TGTGCCAGCAGCTTAGTGGGGGCGTTAGATACGCAGTATTTT; CDR3aa: CASSLVGALDTQYF
j_gene: TRBJ2-7; d_gene: NA; v_gene: TRBV6-6; CDR3nt: TGTGCCAGCAAGTTTATGGACGGGGGCTACGAGCAGTACTTC; CDR3aa: CASKFMDGGYEQYF
j_gene: TRBJ1-2; d_gene: NA; v_gene: TRBV30; CDR3nt: TGTGCCTGGACCGCAGGGGCCCCTGGCTACACCTTC; CDR3aa: CAWTAGAPGYTF
j_gene: TRBJ1-2; d_gene: NA; v_gene: TRBV2; CDR3nt: TGTGCCAGCACGGGTGAAGTTGGCTACACCTTC; CDR3aa: CASTGEVGYTF
j_gene: TRBJ1-1; d_gene: TRBD1; v_gene: TRBV6-5; CDR3nt: TGTGCCAGCAGTTTAGGACAGGGGAGCACTGAAGCTTTCTTT; CDR3aa: CASSLGQGSTEAFF
j_gene: TRBJ1-2; d_gene: NA; v_gene: TRBV15; CDR3nt: TGTGCCACCAGCACCGGCTCGGGAAACTATGGCTACACCTTC; CDR3aa: CATSTGSGNYGYTF
j_gene: TRBJ1-1; d_gene: NA; v_gene: TRBV6-1; CDR3nt: TGTGCCAGCAGTGATTGGGCAGCCATGAACACTGAAGCTTTCTTT; CDR3aa: CASSDWAAMNTEAFF
j_gene: TRBJ2-1; d_gene: TRBD2; v_gene: TRBV2; CDR3nt: TGTGCCAGCACCGCAACTAGCGGGGGTCGGAATGAGCAGTTCTTC; CDR3aa: CASTATSGGRNEQFF
j_gene: TRBJ2-5; d_gene: TRBD1; v_gene: TRBV6-6; CDR3nt: TGTGCCAGCAGTAAGGGGACAGGGTATGAGGAGACCCAGTACTTC; CDR3aa: CASSKGTGYEETQYF
j_gene: TRBJ1-1; d_gene: NA; v_gene: TRBV4-1; CDR3nt: TGCGCCAGCAGCTCGAGAGGACTGGGGATGAACACTGAAGCTTTCTTT; CDR3aa: CASSSRGLGMNTEAFF
j_gene: TRBJ2-3; d_gene: TRBD1; v_gene: TRBV7-6; CDR3nt: TGTGCCAGCAGCTTAAGAGTGGGTACTGGGACAGGGGAGGCAGATACGCAGTATTTT; CDR3aa: CASSLRVGTGTGEADTQYF
j_gene: TRBJ2-7; d_gene: NA; v_gene: TRBV21-1; CDR3nt: TGTGCCAGCAGCAAAGTTGAAGGGACTCCCTTCGAGCAGTACTTC; CDR3aa: CASSKVEGTPFEQYF
j_gene: TRBJ1-6; d_gene: TRBD1; v_gene: TRBV6-1; CDR3nt: TGTGCCAGCAGTGAGGACAGGGCCGACAATTCACCCCTCCACTTT; CDR3aa: CASSEDRADNSPLHF
j_gene: TRBJ2-7; d_gene: TRBD2; v_gene: TRBV27; CDR3nt: TGTGCCAGCAGTTTGGTGGCGGGGGAGCGCTACGAGCAGTACTTC; CDR3aa: CASSLVAGERYEQYF
j_gene: TRBJ2-3; d_gene: TRBD2; v_gene: TRBV30; CDR3nt: TGTGCCTGGGCCCCGACTAGCCTGAGCACAGATACGCAGTATTTT; CDR3aa: CAWAPTSLSTDTQYF
j_gene: TRBJ1-3; d_gene: NA; v_gene: TRBV18; CDR3nt: TGTGCCAGCTCAGGGGCAGGCCCCTCTGGAAACACCATATATTTT; CDR3aa: CASSGAGPSGNTIYF
j_gene: TRBJ1-1; d_gene: NA; v_gene: TRBV7-2; CDR3nt: TGTGCCAGCAGCTTACAAAACCTCGGGACTGAAGCTTTCTTT; CDR3aa: CASSLQNLGTEAFF
j_gene: TRBJ1-1; d_gene: NA; v_gene: TRBV27; CDR3nt: TGTGCCAGCATCAGACGGGGATACACTGAAGCTTTCTTT; CDR3aa: CASIRRGYTEAFF
j_gene: TRBJ2-5; d_gene: TRBD1; v_gene: TRBV5-4; CDR3nt: TGTGCCAGCAGCTCTGCGGGACAGGTGCTGGAGACCCAGTACTTC; CDR3aa: CASSSAGQVLETQYF
j_gene: TRBJ1-2; d_gene: NA; v_gene: TRBV19; CDR3nt: TGTGCCAGCAAGAACAGGGACCCGCGGGGCTACACCTTC; CDR3aa: CASKNRDPRGYTF
j_gene: TRBJ2-7; d_gene: NA; v_gene: TRBV25-1; CDR3nt: TGTGCCAGCAGCCCCGGGGCAGGGACAAGCTACGAGCAGTACTTC; CDR3aa: CASSPGAGTSYEQYF